The rows below give T cell receptor beta chains drawn from one sample of a study of T-cell reconstitution after alpha-beta-depleted transplantation in children. TCRdb called the PCR reads again in MiXCR, with one record for every CDR3 protein. The data show around 600,000 distinct CDR3 sequences, around 23% seen once. The sequencing used PBMCs, mostly from graft donor cells, collected 360 days after TCRalphabeta/CD19-depleted stem cell transplant. Receptor source: a boy less than two years old who had a stem cell transplant for acute myeloid leukemia, so the T cells may come from the graft donor. CDR3s leave out the opening cysteine and the closing phenylalanine or tryptophan.

cdr3_aa | j_call | v_call
ASSLGGSTDTQY | TRBJ2-3 | TRBV12-3/TRBV12-4
ASSQDSANEKLF | TRBJ1-4 | TRBV7-9
ASSHTGGFRDEQF | TRBJ2-1 | TRBV12-3/TRBV12-4
ASSPGWAVRQYPINYEQY | TRBJ2-7 | TRBV5-1
ATSRPKGEETQY | TRBJ2-5 | TRBV15
ATSQNRGDQPQH | TRBJ1-5 | TRBV24-1
ASSSPVGGAYEQY | TRBJ2-7 | TRBV27
ASSYGGGEAF | TRBJ1-1 | TRBV6-6
ASRTGTTYGYT | TRBJ1-2 | TRBV12-3/TRBV12-4
ASSVTGARNTEAF | TRBJ1-1 | TRBV13
SAPTGQGDNEQF | TRBJ2-1 | TRBV20-1
ASSYSTERLAGGKLDNEQF | TRBJ2-1 | TRBV6-2/TRBV6-3
AISDEQGANQPQH | TRBJ1-5 | TRBV10-3
ASLDRSNEQF | TRBJ2-1 | TRBV6-5
ASSRAVNTEAF | TRBJ1-1 | TRBV7-9
AISDPGQGTNYGYT | TRBJ1-2 | TRBV10-3
SARPGLSGNTIY | TRBJ1-3 | TRBV20-1
ASSRRIGTNYGYT | TRBJ1-2 | TRBV4-2
ASSPGLAGTGDTQY | TRBJ2-3 | TRBV28
ASSGAGTPFYEQY | TRBJ2-7 | TRBV7-8
ASSLSNSNQPQH | TRBJ1-5 | TRBV12-3/TRBV12-4
SVEGRDTQY | TRBJ2-3 | TRBV29-1
ASSLVGGAMNTEAF | TRBJ1-1 | TRBV7-9
SVEEGFEQY | TRBJ2-7 | TRBV29-1
ASSLETGMGTYEQY | TRBJ2-7 | TRBV27
ASSESAGGDYEQY | TRBJ2-7 | TRBV25-1
ASSRRGDATDTQY | TRBJ2-3 | TRBV14
ASSLEHAIYNEQF | TRBJ2-1 | TRBV7-9
ASSLGALNNEQF | TRBJ2-1 | TRBV12-3/TRBV12-4
ASSQGLKTQY | TRBJ2-5 | TRBV4-1
SASYGYEQY | TRBJ2-7 | TRBV20-1
ASSSAGPNTGELF | TRBJ2-2 | TRBV7-2
ASSPREGTPLSGNTIY | TRBJ1-3 | TRBV21-1